These 20 T cell receptor beta chains were all obtained from the same sample, sequenced in a study of cytomegalovirus exposure and HLA in healthy donors. Profiling relied on immunoSEQ multiplex PCR, and the TCRdb table lists in-frame clones only, not all of them. The sample carries approximately 150,000 clones, approximately 90% recorded once. The sample taken for sequencing was PBMCs. All receptors come from a young man in good health and CMV-seropositive.

CDR3 nucleotides: TGCGCCAGCAGCCACCCGGCGGCAGAGCTGGGAAACACCATATATTTT. This gives the protein CASSHPAAELGNTIYF. The rearrangement links TRBV4-1 to TRBJ1-3; D is ambiguous. The V gene's germline CDR1 is MGHRA and CDR2 YSYEKL. CDR3 size: 16 residues. Trimming removed 3 bases from V and 4 bases from J, with 16 bases in between.

This clone was counted only a few times. This chain connects TRBV18 to TRBJ2-5; D is perhaps TRBD1 (7 bases). The CDR3 consists of 16 residues. V lost 0 bases, J lost 4 bases, and 15 bases lay in between. Per germline, CDR1 KGHSH and CDR2 LQKENI. The CDR3 protein is CASSPPFRQGGETQYF. The CDR3 DNA sequence: TGTGCCAGCTCACCACCGTTTAGACAGGGAGGAGAGACCCAGTACTTC.

This clone was seen a few times. J is TRBJ1-2 and V is TRBV6-6; 12 bases are a match to TRBD1. The V gene's germline CDR1 is MNHNY and CDR2 SVGAGI (reference sequence). V lost 4 bases to trimming and J lost 8 bases; unmatched junction nucleotides: 5. CDR3 length: 14 residues. The CDR3 DNA reads TGTGCCAGCAGTTGGGGACAGGGGGCGAGAGGCTACACCTTC. This translates into CASSWGQGARGYTF.

CDR3 coding DNA: TGTGCCAGCAGCTTCCAGGGGGCCCCAGGCAATGAGCAGTTCTTC. Amino acid sequence: CASSFQGAPGNEQFF. The chain links TRBV7-9 to TRBJ2-1; 8 nucleotides agree with TRBD1. Germline V gives CDR1 SEHNR, CDR2 FQNEAQ (reference sequence). With 3 bases clipped from V and 6 bases from J, the junction kept 7 bases outside the gene matches. This CDR3 has 15 residues.

The chain links TRBV15 to TRBJ2-1; D uncertain. The CDR3 totals 15 residues. Germline-derived CDR1 and CDR2 are LNHNV and YYDKDF (reference sequence). Trimming left V 0 bases short and J 8 bases short, with 14 bases between. CDR3 loop: CATSRESSISYEQFF. CDR3 nucleotides: TGTGCCACCAGCAGAGAATCTAGTATTAGTTATGAGCAGTTCTTC.

J is TRBJ2-7 and V is TRBV2; TRBD2 agrees at 12 bases. Germline V gene sequence: CDR1 SNHLY, CDR2 FYNNEI. The CDR3 consists of 15 residues. After removal of 6 bases from V and 7 bases from J, the junction contained 10 bases not matched to a gene. In nucleotides, the CDR3 is TGTGCCAGCAGGATGCTAGCGGGAGGGCCGAGTGAGCAGTACTTC. It encodes CASRMLAGGPSEQYF.

The chain links TRBV18 to TRBJ2-2; 8 bases are a match to TRBD1. J gave up 2 bases and V 4 bases, and 3 bases lay outside the gene matches. The CDR3 consists of 15 residues. From germline, CDR1 is KGHSH and CDR2 LQKENI. CDR3 region: CASSRTGINTGELFF. The CDR3 nucleotides read TGTGCCAGCTCACGGACAGGGATAAACACCGGGGAGCTGTTTTTT.

This chain uses TRBV7-9 with TRBJ1-1; maybe TRBD1 (5 bases). This CDR3 is built from 13 residues. Germline V gene data show CDR1 as SEHNR and CDR2 as FQNEAQ (reference sequence). Trimming took 5 bases from V and 0 from J, leaving 7 bases between them. CDR3 region: CASSRQLNTEAFF. The CDR3 region has the DNA TGTGCCAGCAGCCGACAGCTGAACACTGAAGCTTTCTTT.

This clone showed up just once. The chain carries TRBV28 and TRBJ1-2; 9 bases are shared with TRBD1. Germline V lookup: CDR1 MDHEN, CDR2 SYDVKM. V lost 6 bases to trimming and J lost 5 bases; unmatched junction nucleotides: 4. This CDR3 is 13 amino acids long. CDR3 DNA: TGTGCCAGCAGGGACAGGGGCCGTTATGGCTACACCTTC. Translating gives CASRDRGRYGYTF.

This chain joins TRBV12-5 and TRBJ2-1; D unresolved. The CDR3 covers 12 residues. V dropped 2 bases and J dropped 6 bases, with 5 bases sitting between them. The V gene's germline CDR1 is LGHNT and CDR2 FRNRAP. DNA for the CDR3: TGTGCTAGTGGTTTGTCAATCAATGAGCAGTTCTTC. Its protein product is CASGLSINEQFF.

A remark on this clone: Within the sample, other DNA sequences also encode this same CDR3. The chain recombines TRBV27 with TRBJ1-2, with 7 nucleotides matching TRBD1. Germline CDR1 reads MNHEY; CDR2 reads SMNVEV (reference sequence). This CDR3 region has 13 residues. V lost 3 bases and J lost 2; bases outside the gene matches: 0. CDR3 protein: CASSLTGNYGYTF. The CDR3 region has the DNA TGTGCCAGCAGTTTGACAGGGAACTATGGCTACACCTTC.

The chain recombines TRBV27 with TRBJ1-1, with a weak D call TRBD1 (5 bases). V was clipped by 4 bases and J by 1 base, with 13 bases between them. CDR3 length: 15 residues. Germline loops: CDR1 MNHEY, CDR2 SMNVEV (reference sequence). In nucleotides, the CDR3 is TGTGCCAGCAGTTCCCGGGGAGGGACGAACACTGAAGCTTTCTTT. This gives the protein CASSSRGGTNTEAFF.

The DNA for the CDR3 is TGTGCCAGCAGCCAACTCTACAATGAGCAGTTCTTC. Translated, it gives CASSQLYNEQFF. The J gene is TRBJ2-1, the V gene TRBV14; unclear D gene. V lost 2 bases, J lost 3 bases, and 2 bases lay in between. CDR3 length equals 12 residues. CDR1 SGHDN and CDR2 FVKESK come from the germline V gene.

This chain links TRBV7-9 with TRBJ2-1; TRBD2 matches 8 bases. V gave up 6 bases and J gave up 7 bases; unmatched junction bases: 11. This CDR3 is 15 amino acids long. CDR1 SEHNR and CDR2 FQNEAQ come from the germline V gene (reference sequence). The CDR3 spells CASSLLAEGVNEQFF. Here the CDR3 DNA reads TGTGCCAGCAGTTTACTAGCGGAGGGAGTTAATGAGCAGTTCTTC.

V usage is TRBV28 and J usage is TRBJ2-7; 8 bases agree with TRBD1. The trim removed 6 bases at V and 3 bases at J, leaving 10 bases unmatched. The germline gives CDR1 MDHEN, CDR2 SYDVKM. CDR3 length: 15 amino acids. The CDR3 spells CASSPGDRKHYEQYF. DNA of the CDR3: TGTGCCAGCAGCCCCGGGGACAGGAAACACTACGAGCAGTACTTC.

The rearrangement joins TRBV30 to TRBJ1-1; D uncertain. The CDR3 is made up of 13 amino acids. Looked up from germline, CDR1 is GTSNPN and CDR2 is SVGIG (reference sequence). V lost 3 bases and J lost 6, with 14 bases in between. CDR3 in amino acids: CAWRGRARAEAFF. The CDR3 DNA reads as TGTGCCTGGAGGGGAAGGGCGAGGGCTGAAGCTTTCTTT.

V and J are TRBV9 and TRBJ2-1; weak D call: TRBD2 (6 bases). There are 15 residues in the CDR3. Trimming cost V 0 bases and J 5 bases, with 12 bases left between them. Looked up from germline, CDR1 is SGDLS and CDR2 is YYNGEE. CDR3 DNA: TGTGCCAGCAGCGTAGGAGGACTAACCCACAATGAGCAGTTCTTC. This codes for CASSVGGLTHNEQFF.

The rearrangement uses TRBV5-1 and TRBJ2-2; perhaps TRBD1 as D (5 bases). The length of the CDR3 is 16 residues. In germline, CDR1 is SGHRS, CDR2 YFSETQ. The V end was cut by 3 bases, the J end by 2 bases, with 14 bases between. CDR3 protein: CASSWAGQGNTGELFF. As DNA, the CDR3 is TGCGCCAGCAGCTGGGCAGGGCAGGGTAACACCGGGGAGCTGTTTTTT.

The chain employs TRBV10-1 and TRBJ1-3; D perhaps matches TRBD1 (6 bases). The CDR3 is 15 residues long. CDR1 WNHNN and CDR2 SYGVQD come from the germline V gene (reference sequence). The germline V and J ends were trimmed by 10 bases and 3 bases, with 19 bases remaining between them. The chain's CDR3 is CANGYKGDYGNTIYF. In DNA form, the CDR3 reads TGCGCCAACGGCTACAAGGGGGATTATGGAAACACCATATATTTT.

V and J are TRBV28 and TRBJ1-6; D gene ambiguous. V was pared by 8 bases and J by 0 bases, with 14 bases between. The CDR3 spans 16 residues. Germline CDR1 is MDHEN and CDR2 is SYDVKM. The CDR3 nucleotides are TGTGCCAGCCTGGAGCCTCCGAGCTCCTATAATTCACCCCTCCACTTT. Protein sequence: CASLEPPSSYNSPLHF.